Below, one T cell receptor beta chain is given with its context. This CDR3 comprises 14 residues. Germline-derived CDR1 and CDR2 are SNHLY and FYNNEI. J gave up 3 bases and V 6 bases, and 5 bases lay outside the gene matches. The data belong to a study of blood T cell repertoires in COVID-19. About the research overall: From the United States, Italy and Spain came samples of acute and convalescent COVID-19. T cells, B-cell-depleted T cells, or PBMCs provided the cDNA or gDNA that served as material.

In the authors' methods: The assay estimated nucleated cells by amplifying reference gene primers. Clones were sequenced by immunoSEQ multiplex PCR, and TCRdb holds only the in-frame ones, with some missing. The V and J calls and the clone size are those of that table, but D and trimming were determined from the DNA. The sample has some 270,000 clones; roughly 88% are singletons. What was sequenced was peripheral blood. The source of this sequence is a woman in her seventies with acute or convalescent COVID-19. The chain recombines TRBV2 with TRBJ1-1; 9 positions match TRBD1. CDR3 DNA: TGTGCCAGCAGAGCGACAGGGGGGGACACTGAAGCTTTCTTT. Its translation: CASRATGGDTEAFF. The full variable domain, rest sourced from reference TRBV2 and TRBJ1-1, is EPEVTQTPSHQVTQMGQEVILRCVPISNHLYFYWYRQILGQKVEFLVSFYNNEISEKSEIFDDQFSVERPDGSNFTLKIRSTKLEDSAMYFCASRATGGDTEAFFGQGTRLTVV.